The rows below give T cell receptor beta chains drawn from one sample of a study of blood T cell repertoires in COVID-19. The assay was immunoSEQ multiplex PCR, and TCRdb's table has in-frame clones only and misses some. The table lists almost 300,000 clones, under 90% of them singletons. The sequenced sample consisted of peripheral blood. The receptors derive from a woman under 40 with COVID-19, enrolled during active disease. The CDR3 runs from the conserved cysteine through the conserved F or W. The order of the fields is D gene, V gene, clone size, J gene, CDR3 protein, CDR3 DNA. D genes are given only for firm matches. Size is stated for part of the rows, as once, few or many counts, or as a class when the clone is expanded.

d_call: TRBD1; v_call: TRBV5-4; clone_size: .; j_call: TRBJ2-2; cdr3_aa: CASSLRYRGNTGELFF; cdr3_nt: TGTGCCAGCAGCCTAAGGTACAGGGGGAACACCGGGGAGCTGTTTTTT
d_call: TRBD1; v_call: TRBV13; clone_size: .; j_call: TRBJ1-2; cdr3_aa: CASSVGTDGYTF; cdr3_nt: TGTGCCAGCAGCGTCGGGACAGATGGCTACACCTTC
d_call: TRBD2; v_call: TRBV7-6; clone_size: .; j_call: TRBJ2-3; cdr3_aa: CASSFLAGDTDTQYF; cdr3_nt: TGTGCCAGCAGCTTTCTAGCGGGGGACACAGATACGCAGTATTTT
d_call: TRBD1; v_call: TRBV12-5; clone_size: .; j_call: TRBJ1-5; cdr3_aa: CASGWDRGAQHF; cdr3_nt: TGTGCTAGTGGTTGGGACAGGGGAGCCCAGCATTTT
d_call: TRBD1; v_call: TRBV19; clone_size: .; j_call: TRBJ1-5; cdr3_aa: CASRPTQKTGRMDNQPQHF; cdr3_nt: TGTGCCAGTAGACCCACACAAAAGACAGGGAGGATGGATAATCAGCCCCAGCATTTT
d_call: TRBD1; v_call: TRBV18; clone_size: .; j_call: TRBJ2-6; cdr3_aa: CASSTDRAGANVLTF; cdr3_nt: TGTGCCAGCTCGACGGACAGGGCTGGGGCCAACGTCCTGACTTTC
d_call: .; v_call: TRBV5-4; clone_size: .; j_call: TRBJ1-2; cdr3_aa: CASSRIEDGYTF; cdr3_nt: TGTGCCAGCAGCCGGATTGAGGATGGCTACACCTTC
d_call: TRBD1; v_call: TRBV15; clone_size: .; j_call: TRBJ1-2; cdr3_aa: CATQQGNNYGYTF; cdr3_nt: TGTGCCACTCAACAGGGGAACAACTATGGCTACACCTTC
d_call: TRBD2; v_call: TRBV19; clone_size: .; j_call: TRBJ2-1; cdr3_aa: CASSMGLASYNEQFF; cdr3_nt: TGTGCCAGTAGTATGGGACTAGCGTCCTACAATGAGCAGTTCTTC
d_call: .; v_call: TRBV6-1; clone_size: .; j_call: TRBJ2-1; cdr3_aa: CASSEADEDEQFF; cdr3_nt: TGTGCCAGCAGTGAAGCGGATGAGGATGAGCAGTTCTTC
d_call: TRBD2; v_call: TRBV5-1; clone_size: .; j_call: TRBJ2-1; cdr3_aa: CASSLTSGGTAKTNEQFF; cdr3_nt: TGCGCCAGCAGCCTTACTAGCGGGGGGACGGCAAAGACCAATGAGCAGTTCTTC
d_call: .; v_call: TRBV7-9; clone_size: .; j_call: TRBJ1-6; cdr3_aa: CASQTGSYNSPLHF; cdr3_nt: TGTGCCAGCCAGACAGGCTCCTATAATTCACCCCTCCACTTT
d_call: .; v_call: TRBV10-1; clone_size: .; j_call: TRBJ1-2; cdr3_aa: CASSFTGSGYTF; cdr3_nt: TGCGCCAGCAGCTTCACAGGGAGCGGCTACACCTTC
d_call: TRBD2; v_call: TRBV29-1; clone_size: .; j_call: TRBJ2-5; cdr3_aa: CSVTGRGVETQYF; cdr3_nt: TGCAGCGTGACCGGTCGGGGGGTGGAGACCCAGTACTTC
d_call: .; v_call: TRBV6-1; clone_size: few; j_call: TRBJ1-5; cdr3_aa: CASSDRVGQPQHF; cdr3_nt: TGTGCCAGCAGTGACAGGGTGGGTCAGCCCCAGCATTTT
d_call: TRBD1; v_call: TRBV4-1; clone_size: .; j_call: TRBJ1-4; cdr3_aa: CASSQATGGSPNEKLFF; cdr3_nt: TGCGCCAGCAGCCAGGCCACAGGGGGGTCGCCTAATGAAAAACTGTTTTTT
d_call: TRBD2; v_call: TRBV6-1; clone_size: .; j_call: TRBJ2-3; cdr3_aa: CASSEAGGFTDTQYF; cdr3_nt: TGTGCCAGCAGTGAAGCGGGGGGGTTCACAGATACGCAGTATTTT
d_call: .; v_call: TRBV3-1/TRBV3-2; clone_size: few; j_call: TRBJ1-2; cdr3_aa: CASRPAAQKMGYTF; cdr3_nt: TGTGCCAGCAGACCCGCGGCCCAAAAGATGGGCTACACCTTC
d_call: .; v_call: TRBV15; clone_size: .; j_call: TRBJ1-1; cdr3_aa: CATSLGGGTEAFF; cdr3_nt: TGTGCCACCAGCCTGGGTGGAGGGACTGAAGCTTTCTTT
d_call: .; v_call: TRBV6-5; clone_size: .; j_call: TRBJ2-7; cdr3_aa: CASSPSERSYEQYF; cdr3_nt: TGTGCCAGCAGCCCCTCGGAGCGGTCCTACGAGCAGTACTTC
d_call: TRBD1; v_call: TRBV10-1; clone_size: once; j_call: TRBJ2-7; cdr3_aa: CASSESGQGTYEQYF; cdr3_nt: TGCGCCAGCAGTGAGTCGGGACAGGGGACTTACGAGCAGTACTTC
d_call: TRBD1; v_call: TRBV4-2; clone_size: .; j_call: TRBJ1-6; cdr3_aa: CASSLSGQGDGSPLHF; cdr3_nt: TGTGCCAGCAGCCTATCAGGACAGGGGGATGGATCACCCCTCCACTTT
d_call: .; v_call: TRBV3-1/TRBV3-2; clone_size: .; j_call: TRBJ1-6; cdr3_aa: CASSLGGPSLHF; cdr3_nt: TGTGCCAGCAGCCTCGGTGGGCCATCACTCCACTTT
d_call: TRBD1; v_call: TRBV19; clone_size: .; j_call: TRBJ1-1; cdr3_aa: CASILGDRDHTEAFF; cdr3_nt: TGTGCCAGTATTTTAGGGGACAGGGATCACACTGAAGCTTTCTTT
d_call: .; v_call: TRBV19; clone_size: once; j_call: TRBJ1-3; cdr3_aa: CASINQRSGNTIYF; cdr3_nt: TGTGCCAGTATAAATCAGCGCTCTGGAAACACCATATATTTT
d_call: .; v_call: TRBV2; clone_size: .; j_call: TRBJ1-5; cdr3_aa: CASRDFHQPQHF; cdr3_nt: TGTGCCAGCAGGGACTTTCATCAGCCCCAGCATTTT
d_call: .; v_call: TRBV11-2; clone_size: few; j_call: TRBJ1-1; cdr3_aa: CASSPGNTEAFF; cdr3_nt: TGTGCCAGCAGCCCGGGGAACACTGAAGCTTTCTTT
d_call: .; v_call: TRBV9; clone_size: .; j_call: TRBJ1-2; cdr3_aa: CASSDPRHYTF; cdr3_nt: TGTGCCAGCAGCGACCCTCGACACTACACCTTC
d_call: .; v_call: TRBV4-1; clone_size: .; j_call: TRBJ2-7; cdr3_aa: CASSQARDNEQYF; cdr3_nt: TGCGCCAGCAGCCAAGCCAGGGACAACGAGCAGTACTTC
d_call: TRBD1; v_call: TRBV5-1; clone_size: .; j_call: TRBJ2-1; cdr3_aa: CASSLGPGQGAFNEQFF; cdr3_nt: TGCGCCAGCAGCTTAGGCCCGGGACAGGGGGCGTTCAATGAGCAGTTCTTC
d_call: .; v_call: TRBV27; clone_size: .; j_call: TRBJ2-1; cdr3_aa: CASSLGAGKQFF; cdr3_nt: TGTGCCAGCTCACTGGGAGCGGGTAAGCAGTTCTTC
d_call: TRBD1; v_call: TRBV11-2; clone_size: .; j_call: TRBJ1-3; cdr3_aa: CASSTGGFSNTIYF; cdr3_nt: TGTGCCAGCAGTACAGGGGGCTTCTCAAACACCATATATTTT
d_call: .; v_call: TRBV6-5; clone_size: .; j_call: TRBJ2-1; cdr3_aa: CASMQGYYNEQFF; cdr3_nt: TGTGCCAGCATGCAGGGTTACTACAATGAGCAGTTCTTC
d_call: TRBD1; v_call: TRBV5-8; clone_size: .; j_call: TRBJ1-3; cdr3_aa: CASSFIGTGSGNTIYF; cdr3_nt: TGTGCCAGCAGCTTTATTGGGACAGGGTCTGGAAACACCATATATTTT
d_call: .; v_call: TRBV18; clone_size: .; j_call: TRBJ1-2; cdr3_aa: CASSPSRSGYTF; cdr3_nt: TGTGCCAGCTCACCCTCGCGATCTGGCTACACCTTC
d_call: TRBD1; v_call: TRBV5-1; clone_size: .; j_call: TRBJ1-1; cdr3_aa: CASSLQGESSEAFF; cdr3_nt: TGCGCCAGCAGCTTGCAGGGGGAGTCTTCTGAAGCTTTCTTT
d_call: .; v_call: TRBV4-1; clone_size: .; j_call: TRBJ1-4; cdr3_aa: CASSQDRGIDNEKLFF; cdr3_nt: TGCGCCAGCAGCCAAGATCGAGGGATCGATAATGAAAAACTGTTTTTT
d_call: .; v_call: TRBV3-1/TRBV3-2; clone_size: .; j_call: TRBJ1-1; cdr3_aa: CASSQESGWNTEAFF; cdr3_nt: TGTGCCAGCAGCCAAGAATCAGGGTGGAACACTGAAGCTTTCTTT
d_call: .; v_call: TRBV4-2; clone_size: .; j_call: TRBJ2-7; cdr3_aa: CASSVGVNEQYF; cdr3_nt: TGTGCCAGCAGCGTAGGAGTTAACGAGCAGTACTTC
d_call: .; v_call: TRBV28; clone_size: .; j_call: TRBJ1-6; cdr3_aa: CASSSSDSPLHF; cdr3_nt: .
d_call: .; v_call: TRBV24-1; clone_size: .; j_call: TRBJ2-3; cdr3_aa: CATSDLSSGYTQYF; cdr3_nt: TGTGCCACCAGTGATTTGAGTTCAGGGTACACGCAGTATTTT
d_call: .; v_call: TRBV2; clone_size: .; j_call: TRBJ1-1; cdr3_aa: CASSVSNRAYTEAFF; cdr3_nt: TGTGCCAGCAGTGTTTCTAACAGGGCATACACTGAAGCTTTCTTT
d_call: .; v_call: TRBV6-5; clone_size: .; j_call: TRBJ1-1; cdr3_aa: CASSYAASTEAFF; cdr3_nt: TGTGCCAGCAGTTACGCGGCCTCCACTGAAGCTTTCTTT
d_call: .; v_call: TRBV6-1; clone_size: .; j_call: TRBJ2-1; cdr3_aa: CASSEDGGNFYNEQFF; cdr3_nt: TGTGCCAGCAGTGAAGATGGAGGCAACTTCTACAATGAGCAGTTCTTC
d_call: TRBD1; v_call: TRBV5-1; clone_size: once; j_call: TRBJ1-2; cdr3_aa: CASLPGTGDYGYTF; cdr3_nt: TGCGCCAGCTTACCAGGGACAGGGGACTATGGCTACACCTTC
d_call: .; v_call: TRBV7-9; clone_size: .; j_call: TRBJ1-2; cdr3_aa: CASSSERRDTF; cdr3_nt: TGTGCCAGCAGCTCAGAAAGACGGGATACCTTC
d_call: TRBD1; v_call: TRBV4-1; clone_size: .; j_call: TRBJ1-2; cdr3_aa: CASSQAGTVYGYTF; cdr3_nt: TGCGCCAGCAGCCAAGCCGGGACAGTTTATGGCTACACCTTC
d_call: .; v_call: TRBV2; clone_size: .; j_call: TRBJ1-2; cdr3_aa: CASIPGSYTF; cdr3_nt: TGTGCCAGCATCCCAGGGAGCTACACCTTC
d_call: .; v_call: TRBV3-1/TRBV3-2; clone_size: few; j_call: TRBJ1-1; cdr3_aa: CASSQRTEAFF; cdr3_nt: TGTGCCAGCAGCCAACGGACTGAAGCTTTCTTT
d_call: TRBD1; v_call: TRBV27; clone_size: .; j_call: TRBJ2-7; cdr3_aa: CASRLQGGSNEQYF; cdr3_nt: TGTGCCAGCAGGTTACAGGGGGGTTCCAACGAGCAGTACTTC
d_call: TRBD1; v_call: TRBV23-1; clone_size: .; j_call: TRBJ1-1; cdr3_aa: CASSQSKTGENTEAFF; cdr3_nt: TGCGCCAGCAGTCAATCGAAGACAGGGGAGAACACTGAAGCTTTCTTT
d_call: .; v_call: TRBV13; clone_size: .; j_call: TRBJ2-1; cdr3_aa: CASSLGFTSEQFF; cdr3_nt: TGTGCCAGCAGCTTAGGATTTACTAGTGAGCAGTTCTTC
d_call: TRBD1; v_call: TRBV12-5; clone_size: .; j_call: TRBJ1-2; cdr3_aa: CASGLEGGIYTF; cdr3_nt: TGTGCTAGTGGTTTGGAAGGGGGCATCTACACCTTC
d_call: TRBD1; v_call: TRBV7-9; clone_size: .; j_call: TRBJ1-2; cdr3_aa: CASRGQGSPYGYTF; cdr3_nt: TGTGCCAGCAGGGGACAGGGAAGCCCTTATGGCTACACCTTC